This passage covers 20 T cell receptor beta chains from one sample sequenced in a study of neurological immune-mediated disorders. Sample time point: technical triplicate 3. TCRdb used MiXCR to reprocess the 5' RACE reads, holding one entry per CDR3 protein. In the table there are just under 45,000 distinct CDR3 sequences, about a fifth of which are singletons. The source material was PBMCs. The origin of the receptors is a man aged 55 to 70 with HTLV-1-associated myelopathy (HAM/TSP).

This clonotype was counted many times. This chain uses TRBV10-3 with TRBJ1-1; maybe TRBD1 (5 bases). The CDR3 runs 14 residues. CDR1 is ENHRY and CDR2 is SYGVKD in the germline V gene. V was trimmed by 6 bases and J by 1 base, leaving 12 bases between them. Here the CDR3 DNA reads TGTGCCATCAGGACAGCTAGGACGAACACTGAAGCTTTCTTT. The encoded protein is CAIRTARTNTEAFF.

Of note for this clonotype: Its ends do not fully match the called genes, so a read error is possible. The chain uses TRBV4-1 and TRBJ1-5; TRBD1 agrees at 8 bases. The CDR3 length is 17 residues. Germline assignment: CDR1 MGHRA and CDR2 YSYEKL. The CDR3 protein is CATSQDHGTGKDWPQHF. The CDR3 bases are TGCGCCACCAGCCAAGATCACGGGACAGGTAAGGACTGGCCCCAGCATTTT.

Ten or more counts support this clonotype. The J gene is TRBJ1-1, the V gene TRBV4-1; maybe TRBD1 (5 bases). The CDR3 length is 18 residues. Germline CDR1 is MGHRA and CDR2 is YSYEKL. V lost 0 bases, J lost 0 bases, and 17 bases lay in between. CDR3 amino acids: CASSQDRFPGQMNTEAFF. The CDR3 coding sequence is TGCGCCAGCAGCCAAGATCGGTTCCCAGGGCAAATGAACACTGAAGCTTTCTTT.

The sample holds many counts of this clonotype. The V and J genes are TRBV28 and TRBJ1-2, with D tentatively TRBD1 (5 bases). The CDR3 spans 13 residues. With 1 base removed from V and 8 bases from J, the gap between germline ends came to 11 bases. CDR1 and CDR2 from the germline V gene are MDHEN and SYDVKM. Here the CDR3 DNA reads TGTGCCAGCAGTTTATTGGGGCAGATCGGCTACACCTTC. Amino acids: CASSLLGQIGYTF.

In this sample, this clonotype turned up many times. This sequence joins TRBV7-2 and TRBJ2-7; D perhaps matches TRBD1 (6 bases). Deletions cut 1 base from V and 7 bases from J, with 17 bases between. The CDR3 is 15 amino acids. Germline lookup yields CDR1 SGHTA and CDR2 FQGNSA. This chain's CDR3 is CASSLDFGRGREQYF. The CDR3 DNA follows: TGTGCCAGCAGCTTAGATTTCGGCAGGGGTCGGGAGCAGTACTTC.

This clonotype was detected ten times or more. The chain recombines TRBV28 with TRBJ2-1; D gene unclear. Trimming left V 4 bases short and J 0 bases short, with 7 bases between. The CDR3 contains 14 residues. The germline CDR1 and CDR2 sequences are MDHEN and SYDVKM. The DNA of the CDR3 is TGTGCCAGCAGTTCCCCTAGCTCCTACAATGAGCAGTTCTTC. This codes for CASSSPSSYNEQFF.

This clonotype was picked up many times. The CDR3 protein is CASSFGGRETDTQYF. In DNA form, the CDR3 reads TGCGCCAGCAGCTTCGGGGGGCGGGAGACAGATACGCAGTATTTT. The chain has TRBV5-1 and TRBJ2-3; a possible D gene is TRBD2 (7 bases). This CDR3 is 15 amino acids long. Germline CDR1 SGHRS, CDR2 YFSETQ. The germline V and J ends were trimmed by 2 bases and 3 bases, with 13 bases remaining between them.

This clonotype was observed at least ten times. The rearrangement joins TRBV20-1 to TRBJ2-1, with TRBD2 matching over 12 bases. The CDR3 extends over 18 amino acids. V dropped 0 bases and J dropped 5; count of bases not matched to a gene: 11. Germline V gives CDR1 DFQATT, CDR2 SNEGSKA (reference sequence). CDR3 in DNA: TGCAGTGCTAGAGATTTGTCCCGACTAGCGGGAGCGAACAATGAGCAGTTCTTC. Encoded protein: CSARDLSRLAGANNEQFF.

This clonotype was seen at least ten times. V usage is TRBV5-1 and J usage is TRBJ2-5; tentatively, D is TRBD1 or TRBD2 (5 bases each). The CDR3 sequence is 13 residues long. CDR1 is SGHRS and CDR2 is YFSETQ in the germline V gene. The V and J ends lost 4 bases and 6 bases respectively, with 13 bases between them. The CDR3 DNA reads TGCGCCAGCAGCCCCGACGGGGCTCAGACCCAGTACTTC. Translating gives CASSPDGAQTQYF. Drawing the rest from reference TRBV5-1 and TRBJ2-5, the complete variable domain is KAGVTQTPRYLIKTRGQQVTLSCSPISGHRSVSWYQQTPGQGLQFLFEYFSETQRNKGNFPGRFSGRQFSNSRSEMNVSTLELGDSALYLCASSPDGAQTQYFGPGTRLLVL.

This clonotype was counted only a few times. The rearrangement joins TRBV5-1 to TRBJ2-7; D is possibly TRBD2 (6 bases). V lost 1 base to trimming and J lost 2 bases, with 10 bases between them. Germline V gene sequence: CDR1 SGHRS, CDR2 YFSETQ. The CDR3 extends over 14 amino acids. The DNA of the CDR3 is TGCGCCAGCAGCTTGTCTGCGGGGACCTACGAGCAGTACTTC. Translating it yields CASSLSAGTYEQYF.

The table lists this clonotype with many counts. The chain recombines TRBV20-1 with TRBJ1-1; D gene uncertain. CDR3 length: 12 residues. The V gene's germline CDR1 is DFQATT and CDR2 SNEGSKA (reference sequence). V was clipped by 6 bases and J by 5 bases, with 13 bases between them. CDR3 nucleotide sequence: TGCAGTGCGGGGTTCAAGAGTACTGAAGCTTTCTTT. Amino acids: CSAGFKSTEAFF.

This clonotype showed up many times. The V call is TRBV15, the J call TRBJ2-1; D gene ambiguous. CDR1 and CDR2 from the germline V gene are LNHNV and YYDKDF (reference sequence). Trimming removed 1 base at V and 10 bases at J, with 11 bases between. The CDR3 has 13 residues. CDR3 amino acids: CATSRVGPREQFF. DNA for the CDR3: TGTGCCACCAGCAGAGTCGGGCCGCGGGAGCAGTTCTTC.

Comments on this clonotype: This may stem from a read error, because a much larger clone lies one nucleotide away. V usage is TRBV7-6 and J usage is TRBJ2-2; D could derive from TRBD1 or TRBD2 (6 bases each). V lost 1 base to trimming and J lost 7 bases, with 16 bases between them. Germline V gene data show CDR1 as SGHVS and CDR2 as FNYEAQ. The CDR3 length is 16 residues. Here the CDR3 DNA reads TGTGCCAGCAGCTTAGAGGTTATCGGGGGCGACGGGGAGCTGTTTTTT. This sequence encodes CASSLEVIGGDGELFF.

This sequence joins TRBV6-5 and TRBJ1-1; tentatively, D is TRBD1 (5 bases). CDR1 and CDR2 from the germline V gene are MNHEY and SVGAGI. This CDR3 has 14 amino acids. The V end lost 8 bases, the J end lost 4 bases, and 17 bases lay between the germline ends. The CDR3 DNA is TGTGCCAGCCACCTTCATCCCGGGGGCACTGAAGCTTTCTTT. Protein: CASHLHPGGTEAFF.

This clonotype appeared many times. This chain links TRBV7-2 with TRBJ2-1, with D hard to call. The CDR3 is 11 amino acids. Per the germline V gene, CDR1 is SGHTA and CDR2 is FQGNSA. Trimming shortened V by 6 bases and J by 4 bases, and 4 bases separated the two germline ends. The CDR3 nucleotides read TGTGCCAGCAGACAGTACAATGAGCAGTTCTTC. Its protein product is CASRQYNEQFF.

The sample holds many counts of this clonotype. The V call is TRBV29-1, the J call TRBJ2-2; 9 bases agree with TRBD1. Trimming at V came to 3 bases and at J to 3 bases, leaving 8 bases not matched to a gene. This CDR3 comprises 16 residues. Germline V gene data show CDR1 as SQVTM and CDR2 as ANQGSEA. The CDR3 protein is CSVDVGTGIDTGELFF. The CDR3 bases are TGCAGCGTTGACGTCGGGACAGGGATAGACACCGGGGAGCTGTTTTTT.

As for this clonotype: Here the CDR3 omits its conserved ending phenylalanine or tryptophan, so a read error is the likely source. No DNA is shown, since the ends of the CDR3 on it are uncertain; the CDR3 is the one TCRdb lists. This CDR3 is CASSLTGTSGYGYNL. The V call is TRBV5-6, the J call TRBJ1-2; the listed D gene, TRBD1, was not tested against the DNA. Looked up from germline, CDR1 is SGHDT and CDR2 is YYEEEE. Both ends counted, the CDR3 spans 15 residues.

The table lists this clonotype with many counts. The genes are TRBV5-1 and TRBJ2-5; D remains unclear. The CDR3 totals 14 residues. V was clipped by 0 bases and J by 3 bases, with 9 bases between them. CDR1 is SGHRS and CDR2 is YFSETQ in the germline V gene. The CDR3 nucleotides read TGCGCCAGCAGCTTGGTGGCAGTAGAAGAGACCCAGTACTTC. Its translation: CASSLVAVEETQYF. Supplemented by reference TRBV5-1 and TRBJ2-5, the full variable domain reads KAGVTQTPRYLIKTRGQQVTLSCSPISGHRSVSWYQQTPGQGLQFLFEYFSETQRNKGNFPGRFSGRQFSNSRSEMNVSTLELGDSALYLCASSLVAVEETQYFGPGTRLLVL.

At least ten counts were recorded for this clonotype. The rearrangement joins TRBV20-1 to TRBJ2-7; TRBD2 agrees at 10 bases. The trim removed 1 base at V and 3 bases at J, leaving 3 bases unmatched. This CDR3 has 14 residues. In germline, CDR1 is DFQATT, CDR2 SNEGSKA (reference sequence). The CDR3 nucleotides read TGCAGTGCTAGAGTTGGGACTAGCGTCTACGAGCAGTACTTC. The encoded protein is CSARVGTSVYEQYF.

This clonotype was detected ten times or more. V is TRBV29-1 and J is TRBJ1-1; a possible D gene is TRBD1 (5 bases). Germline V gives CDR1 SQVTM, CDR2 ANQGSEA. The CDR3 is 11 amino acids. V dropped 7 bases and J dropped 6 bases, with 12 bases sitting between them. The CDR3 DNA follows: TGCAGCGGCGGGACTGGCGCTGAAGCTTTCTTT. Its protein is CSGGTGAEAFF. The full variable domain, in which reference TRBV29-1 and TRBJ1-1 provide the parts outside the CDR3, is SAVISQKPSRDICQRGTSLTIQCQVDSQVTMMFWYRQQPGQSLTLIATANQGSEATYESGFVIDKFPISRPNLTFSTLTVSNMSPEDSSIYLCSGGTGAEAFFGQGTRLTVV.